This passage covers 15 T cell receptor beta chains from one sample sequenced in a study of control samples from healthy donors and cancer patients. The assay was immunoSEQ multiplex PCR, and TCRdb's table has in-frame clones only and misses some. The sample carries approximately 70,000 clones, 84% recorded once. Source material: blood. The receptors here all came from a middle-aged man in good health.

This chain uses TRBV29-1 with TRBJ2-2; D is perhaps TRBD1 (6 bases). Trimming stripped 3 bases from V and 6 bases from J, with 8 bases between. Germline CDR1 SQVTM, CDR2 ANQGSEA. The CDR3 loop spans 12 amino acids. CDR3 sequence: CSVDQGPGELFF. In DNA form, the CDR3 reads TGCAGCGTTGATCAGGGGCCCGGGGAGCTGTTTTTT.

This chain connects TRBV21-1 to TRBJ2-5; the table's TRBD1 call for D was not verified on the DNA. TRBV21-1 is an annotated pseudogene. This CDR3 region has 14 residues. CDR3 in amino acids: CASSLEGDQETQYF. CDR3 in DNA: TGTGCCAGCAGCCTAGAAGGGGATCAAGAGACCCAGTACTTC.

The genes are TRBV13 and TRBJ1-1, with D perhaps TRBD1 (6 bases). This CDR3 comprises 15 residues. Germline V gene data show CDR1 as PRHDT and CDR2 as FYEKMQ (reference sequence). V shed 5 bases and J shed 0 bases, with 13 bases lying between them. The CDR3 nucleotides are TGTGCCAGCAGCACAGGGAACCGGATGAACACTGAAGCTTTCTTT. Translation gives CASSTGNRMNTEAFF.

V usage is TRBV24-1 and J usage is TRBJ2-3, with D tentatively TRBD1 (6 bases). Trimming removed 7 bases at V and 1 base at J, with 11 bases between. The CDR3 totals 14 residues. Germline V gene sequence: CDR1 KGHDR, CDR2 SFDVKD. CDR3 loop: CATRGRGGTDTQYF. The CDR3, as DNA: TGTGCCACCAGGGGCAGGGGAGGCACAGATACGCAGTATTTT.

CDR3 region: CAISDGTQETQYF. As DNA, the CDR3 is TGTGCCATCAGTGACGGCACGCAAGAGACCCAGTACTTC. This chain joins TRBV10-3 and TRBJ2-5; D call uncertain. The V gene lost 3 bases and the J gene lost 2 bases, with 7 bases spanning the gap. The CDR3 contains 13 residues. Germline V gene sequence: CDR1 ENHRY, CDR2 SYGVKD.

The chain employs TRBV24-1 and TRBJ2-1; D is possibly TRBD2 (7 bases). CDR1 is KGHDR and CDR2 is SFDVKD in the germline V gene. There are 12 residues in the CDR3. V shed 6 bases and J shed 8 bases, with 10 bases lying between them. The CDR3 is CATSPGGDEQFF. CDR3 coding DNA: TGTGCCACCAGTCCGGGGGGCGATGAGCAGTTCTTC.

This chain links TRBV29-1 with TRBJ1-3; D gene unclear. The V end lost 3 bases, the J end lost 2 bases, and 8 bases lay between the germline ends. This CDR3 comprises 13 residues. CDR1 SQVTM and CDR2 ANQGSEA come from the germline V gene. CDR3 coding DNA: TGCAGCGTTGATTCGGGAGCTGGAAACACCATATATTTT. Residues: CSVDSGAGNTIYF.

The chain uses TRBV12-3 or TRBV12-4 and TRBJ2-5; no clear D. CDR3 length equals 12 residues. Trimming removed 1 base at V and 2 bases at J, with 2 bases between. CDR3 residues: CASSLEQETQYF. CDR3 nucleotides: TGTGCCAGCAGTTTAGAACAAGAGACCCAGTACTTC.

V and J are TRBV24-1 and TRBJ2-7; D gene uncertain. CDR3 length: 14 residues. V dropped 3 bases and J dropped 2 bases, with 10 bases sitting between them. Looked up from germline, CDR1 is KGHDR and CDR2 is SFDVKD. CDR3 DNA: TGTGCCACCAGTGATAGAACTGTCGCCTACGAGCAGTACTTC. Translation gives CATSDRTVAYEQYF.

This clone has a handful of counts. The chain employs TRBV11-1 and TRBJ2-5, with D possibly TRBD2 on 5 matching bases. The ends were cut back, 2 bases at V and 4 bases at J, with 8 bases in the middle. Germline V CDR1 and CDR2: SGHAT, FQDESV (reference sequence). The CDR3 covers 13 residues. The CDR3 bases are TGTGCCAGCAGCTTACGGCTAGCAGAGACCCAGTACTTC. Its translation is CASSLRLAETQYF.

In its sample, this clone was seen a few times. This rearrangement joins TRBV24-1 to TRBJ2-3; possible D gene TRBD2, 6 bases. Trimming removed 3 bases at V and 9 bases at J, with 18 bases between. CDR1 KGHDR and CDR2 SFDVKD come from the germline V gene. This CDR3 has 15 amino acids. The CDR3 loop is CATSDETRDGGTQYF. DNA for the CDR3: TGTGCCACCAGTGATGAGACTAGGGACGGTGGGACGCAGTATTTT.

In DNA, the CDR3 is TGTGCCAGCAGCTTAGGAGTTGGGAATTCACCCCTCCACTTT. Amino acid sequence: CASSLGVGNSPLHF. The chain joins TRBV11-3 to TRBJ1-6; D remains ambiguous. Trimming stripped 1 base from V and 7 bases from J, with 8 bases between. The CDR3 has 14 residues. The germline V gene encodes CDR1 SGHNT and CDR2 YENEEA.

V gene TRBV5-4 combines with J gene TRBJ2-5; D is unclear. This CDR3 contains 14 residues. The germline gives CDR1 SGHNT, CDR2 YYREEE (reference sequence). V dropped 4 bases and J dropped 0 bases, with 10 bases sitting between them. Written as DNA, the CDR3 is TGTGCCAGCAGCCCTCCAGGTTACCAAGAGACCCAGTACTTC. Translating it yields CASSPPGYQETQYF.

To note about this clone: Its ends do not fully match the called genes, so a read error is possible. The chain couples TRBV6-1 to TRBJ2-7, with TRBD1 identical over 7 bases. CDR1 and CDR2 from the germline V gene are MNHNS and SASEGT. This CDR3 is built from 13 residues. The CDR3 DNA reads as TGTGCCAGCAGCGAAGACAGGGTCCACGAGCAGTACTTC. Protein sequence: CASSEDRVHEQYF.

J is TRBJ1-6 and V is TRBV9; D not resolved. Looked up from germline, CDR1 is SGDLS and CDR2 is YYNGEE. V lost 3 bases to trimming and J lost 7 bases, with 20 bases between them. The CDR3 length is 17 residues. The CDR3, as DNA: TGTGCCAGCAGCGAAACCTCCGCCCCCTCGCGAAATTCACCCCTCCACTTT. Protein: CASSETSAPSRNSPLHF.